This is a list of T cell receptor beta chains from one sample in a study of cytomegalovirus exposure and HLA in healthy donors. The table came from immunoSEQ multiplex PCR; TCRdb's copy has only in-frame clones and leaves some out. The sample shows hundreds of thousands of clones, around 90% of them seen only once. The sequenced material came from PBMCs. The source is a young woman in good health and CMV-seronegative. Each CDR3 is given with its conserved first and last residue. The order of the fields is D gene, V gene, clone size, J gene, CDR3 DNA, CDR3 protein. A D gene is named only where the DNA matches it firmly. Expanded clones get a size class; other rows say once, few or many, or leave the size out.

D gene: NA
V gene: TRBV30
clone size: NA
J gene: TRBJ1-2
CDR3 DNA: TGTGCCTGGAGTGGGGGAGGTTCCAGTACCGATACTAACTATGGCTACACCTTC
CDR3 protein: CAWSGGGSSTDTNYGYTF

D gene: NA
V gene: TRBV27
clone size: NA
J gene: TRBJ2-5
CDR3 DNA: TGTGCCAGCAGTTTAATGGGGGGGGCAGAAGAGCAGTACTTC
CDR3 protein: CASSLMGGAEEQYF

D gene: TRBD2
V gene: TRBV5-4
clone size: NA
J gene: TRBJ2-5
CDR3 DNA: TGTGCCAGCAGCCAGCGGGGGGGCCTGGGAGAGACCCAGTACTTC
CDR3 protein: CASSQRGGLGETQYF

D gene: TRBD1
V gene: TRBV27
clone size: NA
J gene: TRBJ2-3
CDR3 DNA: TGTGCCAGCAGTTCTGGACAGGGGACTCATACGCAGTATTTT
CDR3 protein: CASSSGQGTHTQYF

D gene: NA
V gene: TRBV13
clone size: NA
J gene: TRBJ2-7
CDR3 DNA: TGTGCCAGCAGCGGAGAACCCGGCAGCTCAGCCTACGAGCAGTACTTC
CDR3 protein: CASSGEPGSSAYEQYF

D gene: NA
V gene: TRBV30
clone size: NA
J gene: TRBJ1-2
CDR3 DNA: TGTGCCTGGAGGGTTACTCCGTCTAACTATGGCTACACCTTC
CDR3 protein: CAWRVTPSNYGYTF

D gene: TRBD1
V gene: TRBV11-3
clone size: NA
J gene: TRBJ1-5
CDR3 DNA: TGTGCCAGCAGCTTCCGGGACAGTGATAGCAATCAGCCCCAGCATTTT
CDR3 protein: CASSFRDSDSNQPQHF

D gene: TRBD1
V gene: TRBV2
clone size: NA
J gene: TRBJ1-4
CDR3 DNA: TGTGCCGTGCGGGGGACAGGGAATGAAAAACTGTTTTTT
CDR3 protein: CAVRGTGNEKLFF

D gene: TRBD1
V gene: TRBV19
clone size: NA
J gene: TRBJ2-5
CDR3 DNA: TGTGCCAGTAGTTTCACGAGCGGACAGGGGGAGAGGAAGACCCAGTACTTC
CDR3 protein: CASSFTSGQGERKTQYF

D gene: NA
V gene: TRBV7-7
clone size: NA
J gene: TRBJ2-2
CDR3 DNA: TGTGCTAGCACTCCATGGGGGGCCGGGGAGCTGTTTTTT
CDR3 protein: CASTPWGAGELFF

D gene: NA
V gene: TRBV2
clone size: NA
J gene: TRBJ1-6
CDR3 DNA: TGTGCCAGCAGTGGACAGCCGGGAGGGTCACCCCTCCACTTT
CDR3 protein: CASSGQPGGSPLHF

D gene: TRBD1
V gene: TRBV2
clone size: NA
J gene: TRBJ2-7
CDR3 DNA: TGTGCCAGCAGTGTTGGGACAGGGAATGAGCAGTACTTC
CDR3 protein: CASSVGTGNEQYF

D gene: NA
V gene: TRBV6-6
clone size: NA
J gene: TRBJ2-1
CDR3 DNA: TGTGCCGTAAAGGGGCCAGCTGGGAATGAGCAGTTCTTC
CDR3 protein: CAVKGPAGNEQFF

D gene: NA
V gene: TRBV27
clone size: NA
J gene: TRBJ2-3
CDR3 DNA: TGTGCAACGAGATGGAGACCCACAGATACGCAGTATTTT
CDR3 protein: CATRWRPTDTQYF

D gene: TRBD1
V gene: TRBV5-1
clone size: NA
J gene: TRBJ1-1
CDR3 DNA: TGCGCCAGCAGCGGGCAGGGGGCGAGGAACACTGAAGCTTTCTTT
CDR3 protein: CASSGQGARNTEAFF

D gene: NA
V gene: TRBV7-9
clone size: once
J gene: TRBJ1-2
CDR3 DNA: TGTGCCAGCAGTCGGGGGGGGGCGATATATGGCTACACCTTC
CDR3 protein: CASSRGGAIYGYTF

D gene: NA
V gene: TRBV19
clone size: NA
J gene: TRBJ2-7
CDR3 DNA: TGTGCCAGTAGTATGAACAGGGTCTCCTACGAGCAGTACTTC
CDR3 protein: CASSMNRVSYEQYF

D gene: NA
V gene: TRBV5-1
clone size: NA
J gene: TRBJ2-3
CDR3 DNA: TGCGCCAGCAGCTTATATAGCGGAACTAGCACAGATACGCAGTATTTT
CDR3 protein: CASSLYSGTSTDTQYF

D gene: NA
V gene: TRBV6-1
clone size: NA
J gene: TRBJ2-3
CDR3 DNA: TGTGCCAGCAGTGACAGGGCGGGCACAGATACGCAGTATTTT
CDR3 protein: CASSDRAGTDTQYF

D gene: TRBD2
V gene: TRBV19
clone size: NA
J gene: TRBJ2-2
CDR3 DNA: TGTGCCAGTAAGCTAGCGGGGGTCACCGGGGAGCTGTTTTTT
CDR3 protein: CASKLAGVTGELFF

D gene: TRBD1
V gene: TRBV30
clone size: NA
J gene: TRBJ2-7
CDR3 DNA: TGTGCCTGGAGCTCAGGGACAGAGTACGAGCAGTACTTC
CDR3 protein: CAWSSGTEYEQYF

D gene: NA
V gene: TRBV19
clone size: few
J gene: TRBJ2-1
CDR3 DNA: TGTGCCAGTAGTCTGGACGACAGCTCCTACAATGAGCAGTTCTTC
CDR3 protein: CASSLDDSSYNEQFF

D gene: TRBD1
V gene: TRBV2
clone size: NA
J gene: TRBJ2-1
CDR3 DNA: TGTGCCAGCAGCCCTACGGGACAGGGGTCCTACAATGAGCAGTTCTTC
CDR3 protein: CASSPTGQGSYNEQFF

D gene: TRBD1
V gene: TRBV29-1
clone size: once
J gene: TRBJ1-2
CDR3 DNA: TGCAGCGTTGCAGGGGGCGACTATGGCTACACCTTC
CDR3 protein: CSVAGGDYGYTF

D gene: NA
V gene: TRBV9
clone size: NA
J gene: TRBJ1-5
CDR3 DNA: TGTGCCAGCAGCGAGACTGGGAGTCAGCCCCAGCATTTT
CDR3 protein: CASSETGSQPQHF

D gene: NA
V gene: TRBV7-9
clone size: NA
J gene: TRBJ2-7
CDR3 DNA: TGTGCCAGCAGCCCAAGAGGACAGTACTACGAGCAGTACTTC
CDR3 protein: CASSPRGQYYEQYF

D gene: TRBD2
V gene: TRBV27
clone size: NA
J gene: TRBJ2-1
CDR3 DNA: TGTGCCAGCAGTTTATCGCGGGGGGCCGCTTCCTACAATGAGCAGTTCTTC
CDR3 protein: CASSLSRGAASYNEQFF

D gene: NA
V gene: TRBV6-5
clone size: once
J gene: TRBJ2-5
CDR3 DNA: TGTGCCAGCAGTTACTCGACAGGCTCCCAAGAGACCCAGTACTTC
CDR3 protein: CASSYSTGSQETQYF

D gene: NA
V gene: TRBV30
clone size: NA
J gene: TRBJ1-6
CDR3 DNA: TGTGCCTGGAGCCGAGGCCCAGGGGAAGGTTCACCCCTCCACTTT
CDR3 protein: CAWSRGPGEGSPLHF

D gene: TRBD1
V gene: TRBV5-1
clone size: NA
J gene: TRBJ2-7
CDR3 DNA: TGCGCCAGCAGCTTGGATGGACAGGTAGCCGACGAGCAGTACTTC
CDR3 protein: CASSLDGQVADEQYF

D gene: NA
V gene: TRBV29-1
clone size: NA
J gene: TRBJ2-1
CDR3 DNA: TGCAGCGTTGATGTTCCCGGGGTAAGCTCCTACAATGAGCAGTTCTTC
CDR3 protein: CSVDVPGVSSYNEQFF

D gene: TRBD2
V gene: TRBV5-8
clone size: NA
J gene: TRBJ2-3
CDR3 DNA: TGTGCCAGCAGCTTTAGACTAGCGGGGGGACCCACAGATACGCAGTATTTT
CDR3 protein: CASSFRLAGGPTDTQYF

D gene: NA
V gene: TRBV27
clone size: once
J gene: TRBJ1-6
CDR3 DNA: TGTGCCAGCAGTGACACAGGGAAACGACCTTCCCCCCTCCACTTT
CDR3 protein: CASSDTGKRPSPLHF

D gene: NA
V gene: TRBV13
clone size: NA
J gene: TRBJ2-7
CDR3 DNA: TGTGCCAGCAGCTCGACAGTCTACGAGCAGTACTTC
CDR3 protein: CASSSTVYEQYF

D gene: NA
V gene: TRBV4-2
clone size: NA
J gene: TRBJ1-3
CDR3 DNA: TGTGCCAGCAGCCAAGAGGCAGTCTCTGGAAACACCATATATTTT
CDR3 protein: CASSQEAVSGNTIYF

D gene: TRBD2
V gene: TRBV5-1
clone size: NA
J gene: TRBJ2-7
CDR3 DNA: TGCGCCAGCAGGGGAGGGGACGAGCAGTACTTC
CDR3 protein: CASRGGDEQYF

D gene: TRBD2
V gene: TRBV7-6
clone size: NA
J gene: TRBJ2-6
CDR3 DNA: TGTGCCAGCAGCCCCCGGGAGGCAGGGGCCAACGTCCTGACTTTC
CDR3 protein: CASSPREAGANVLTF

D gene: NA
V gene: TRBV10-2
clone size: NA
J gene: TRBJ2-1
CDR3 DNA: TGCGCCAGCAGTCCGGGACTTCCACAGGCCGAGCAGTTCTTC
CDR3 protein: CASSPGLPQAEQFF

D gene: NA
V gene: TRBV7-3
clone size: NA
J gene: TRBJ1-2
CDR3 DNA: TGTGCCAGCAGCTTAACGGGGGGGAGGGACTATGGCTACACCTTC
CDR3 protein: CASSLTGGRDYGYTF

D gene: NA
V gene: TRBV7-7
clone size: NA
J gene: TRBJ2-3
CDR3 DNA: TGTGCCAGCAGCTTAGAGCGCACAGATACGCAGTATTTT
CDR3 protein: CASSLERTDTQYF

D gene: NA
V gene: TRBV11-2
clone size: NA
J gene: TRBJ1-1
CDR3 DNA: TGTGCCAGCAGCTTCGGATTACAGGGTTCGCGAGAAGCTTTCTTT
CDR3 protein: CASSFGLQGSREAFF

D gene: TRBD2
V gene: TRBV9
clone size: NA
J gene: TRBJ2-3
CDR3 DNA: TGTGCCAGCAGCCCGAGACTAGCGGGGGGGATCACAGATACGCAGTATTTT
CDR3 protein: CASSPRLAGGITDTQYF

D gene: NA
V gene: TRBV6-5
clone size: NA
J gene: TRBJ2-3
CDR3 DNA: TGTGCCAGCAAGGCGGCAGATACGCAGTATTTT
CDR3 protein: CASKAADTQYF

D gene: NA
V gene: TRBV2
clone size: NA
J gene: TRBJ2-7
CDR3 DNA: TGTGCCAGCAGCCGGGACTTCAGTTACTACGAGCAGTACTTC
CDR3 protein: CASSRDFSYYEQYF

D gene: TRBD1
V gene: TRBV7-9
clone size: NA
J gene: TRBJ1-2
CDR3 DNA: TGTGCCAGCAGCTCATCAGGGGGCAATGGCTACACCTTC
CDR3 protein: CASSSSGGNGYTF

D gene: NA
V gene: TRBV4-1
clone size: few
J gene: TRBJ1-1
CDR3 DNA: TGCGCCAGCAGCCAAGAAGGACAAACGGTGAACACTGAAGCTTTCTTT
CDR3 protein: CASSQEGQTVNTEAFF

D gene: NA
V gene: TRBV27
clone size: NA
J gene: TRBJ2-5
CDR3 DNA: TGTGCCAGCAGTTTCGGGATCCAAGAGACCCAGTACTTC
CDR3 protein: CASSFGIQETQYF

D gene: NA
V gene: TRBV6-6
clone size: NA
J gene: TRBJ1-1
CDR3 DNA: TGTGCCAGCAGTTACCGGGGGAACACTGAAGCTTTCTTT
CDR3 protein: CASSYRGNTEAFF

D gene: TRBD2
V gene: TRBV27
clone size: NA
J gene: TRBJ2-2
CDR3 DNA: TGTGCCAGCAGCATGCTAGCGGGGGCCGCCGGGGAGCTGTTTTTT
CDR3 protein: CASSMLAGAAGELFF

D gene: NA
V gene: TRBV7-9
clone size: NA
J gene: TRBJ1-2
CDR3 DNA: TGTTCCAGCAGCTTATCGCCTAGCGGCTACACCTTC
CDR3 protein: CSSSLSPSGYTF

D gene: TRBD1
V gene: TRBV2
clone size: few
J gene: TRBJ1-1
CDR3 DNA: TGTGCCAGCAGAGCCTCCGGGACAGGGGAAGCTTTCTTT
CDR3 protein: CASRASGTGEAFF

D gene: NA
V gene: TRBV11-3
clone size: NA
J gene: TRBJ2-1
CDR3 DNA: TGTGCCAGCAGCTTAGAAATGGGCGGGGGCCAGTACAATGAGCAGTTCTTC
CDR3 protein: CASSLEMGGGQYNEQFF

D gene: TRBD1
V gene: TRBV19
clone size: NA
J gene: TRBJ2-1
CDR3 DNA: TGTGCCAGTAGTCGGGCCGGGACAGGGGGCCTGAATGAGCAGTTCTTC
CDR3 protein: CASSRAGTGGLNEQFF

D gene: NA
V gene: TRBV10-3
clone size: NA
J gene: TRBJ1-1
CDR3 DNA: TGTGCCATCAGAGACATGAACACTGAAGCTTTCTTT
CDR3 protein: CAIRDMNTEAFF

D gene: NA
V gene: TRBV27
clone size: NA
J gene: TRBJ2-1
CDR3 DNA: TGTGCCAGCAGTTTACCCGCCGGCGGGGGCCTCTACAATGAGCAGTTCTTC
CDR3 protein: CASSLPAGGGLYNEQFF

D gene: TRBD1
V gene: TRBV6-7
clone size: once
J gene: TRBJ1-5
CDR3 DNA: TGTGCCAGCAGTTTGGGGGGACAGGGAGGTCAGCCCCAGCATTTT
CDR3 protein: CASSLGGQGGQPQHF